In its sample, the clone carrying this T cell receptor (beta chain) was seen once. The source of the sample is a study of patients and donors after allogeneic stem cell transplantation. In TCRdb, the RT-PCR reads were re-called with MiXCR into one record per CDR3 protein. The sample holds fewer than 60,000 distinct CDR3 sequences, about an eighth seen once. Trimming cost V 2 bases and J 5 bases; bases outside gene matches: 0. The germline gives CDR1 SGHVS, CDR2 FQNEAQ. The CDR3 has 13 residues. This clonotype was sampled from a human donor who was either an allogeneic HSCT recipient or a stem cell or donor lymphocyte infusion donor (not recorded which). It is not recorded whose cells these are; they may come from a transplant donor. Material: blood, either unsorted or a sorted T cell fraction (not recorded which). The V call is TRBV7-8, the J call TRBJ2-5; 9 bases align to TRBD1. The CDR3 loop reads CASSLTGGETQYF. For the CDR3, the DNA is TGTGCCAGCAGCTTAACAGGGGGCGAGACCCAGTACTTC.